This T cell receptor beta chain was retrieved from a study of cytomegalovirus exposure and HLA in healthy donors. There are 16 residues in the CDR3. Germline trimming cut 2 bases from V and 2 bases from J; bases unmatched to any gene: 6. CDR1 LNHDA and CDR2 SQIVND come from the germline V gene (reference sequence). This PCR relied on a set of 60 Vbeta primers and 13 Jbeta primers. Using immunoSEQ multiplex PCR, the repertoire was profiled, and TCRdb retains in-frame clones only, with some absent. The sample yields approximately 100,000 clones, 70% to 80% seen once. Whole-study results and caveats: Accurate prediction of HLA-A and HLA-B alleles (for most subjects) was reportedly achieved from TCR beta sequences.

Comments on this clone: Its specificity is unknown.

Sequencing used PBMCs. The source of this sequence is a woman aged 40 to 50 in good health and CMV-seropositive. V is TRBV19 and J is TRBJ2-5; TRBD2 agrees at 9 bases. CDR3 DNA sequence: TGTGCCAGTAGTATATTGGGAAGCGGGGGGCAAGAGACCCAGTACTTC. It specifies CASSILGSGGQETQYF.